This T cell receptor beta chain was profiled in a study of metastatic and nonmetastatic thyroid tumors. Study-level information: The comparison covered peripheral blood and tumor or nodule tissue in malignant and benign thyroid patients. Findings of the study overall: Significantly greater TCR beta diversity was reportedly found in malignant thyroid tumors than in benign nodules (in blood and tumor).

This CDR3 region has 16 residues. V lost 3 bases and J lost 0; bases outside the gene matches: 9. The V gene's germline CDR1 is GTSNPN and CDR2 SVGIG (reference sequence). Comments on this clone: Antigen: not known.

In the authors' methods: Built for papillary thyroid cancer, a distant-metastasis classifier drew on CDR3 differences across clinicopathological groups. TCRdb reprocessed the PCR reads using MiXCR. None of the V and J calls come from the authors' own analysis; TCRdb made them. The sample shows approximately 20,000 clones, about 14% of them seen only once. Until they underwent thyroid surgery, no patient had received any treatment. This clonotype was obtained from a female donor with papillary thyroid cancer or a benign thyroid nodule (not recorded which). Some clones in this sample may be carry-over from other donors' samples. Sequenced sample: tumor tissue. The V and J genes are TRBV30 and TRBJ2-3; 7 bases are shared with TRBD1. CDR3 sequence (DNA): TGTGCCTGGAGATCGCTCGGGACAGCTAGCACAGATACGCAGTATTTT. Encoded protein: CAWRSLGTASTDTQYF.